These 13 T cell receptor beta chains came from one sample sequenced in a study of early T cells in non-severe SARS-CoV-2 infection. In TCRdb, the 5' RACE reads were re-called with MiXCR into one record per CDR3 protein. The data hold 35,000 to 50,000 distinct CDR3 sequences, with around 7% observed a single time. Sequencing was done on a sample of whole blood. These receptors came from an adult who was a healthcare worker with PCR-confirmed SARS-CoV-2 infection or an uninfected control (not recorded which).

This clonotype appeared many times. The chain uses TRBV5-1 and TRBJ1-2; no reliable D call. The CDR3 consists of 15 residues. Germline values: CDR1 SGHRS, CDR2 YFSETQ. The ends were cut back, 5 bases at V and 2 bases at J, with 16 bases in the middle. CDR3 in amino acids: CASSSSGKGNYGYTF. CDR3 bases: TGCGCCAGCAGTTCGTCGGGGAAAGGAAACTATGGCTACACCTTC.

The table lists this clonotype with a few counts. V gene TRBV9 combines with J gene TRBJ1-2; D remains unclear. CDR3 length equals 14 residues. Trimming stripped 0 bases from V and 4 bases from J, with 10 bases between. Germline assignment: CDR1 SGDLS and CDR2 YYNGEE. The CDR3 DNA reads as TGTGCCAGCAGCGTAGCTGTGGTCTCCTATGGCTACACCTTC. This gives the protein CASSVAVVSYGYTF.

The sample holds a few counts of this clonotype. This chain links TRBV7-6 with TRBJ1-2; TRBD1 agrees at 10 bases. Germline lookup yields CDR1 SGHVS and CDR2 FNYEAQ. CDR3 length: 15 amino acids. V dropped 5 bases and J dropped 4; count of bases not matched to a gene: 7. The CDR3 here is CASSETGGGIYGYTF. The CDR3 DNA reads as TGTGCCAGCAGCGAGACAGGGGGCGGGATCTATGGCTACACCTTC.

The sample holds many counts of this clonotype. V is TRBV29-1 and J is TRBJ2-1; possibly TRBD1 for D (5 bases). The CDR3 is 12 residues long. CDR1 and CDR2 (germline): SQVTM, ANQGSEA. V was pared by 4 bases and J by 7 bases, with 11 bases between. DNA for the CDR3: TGCAGCGTTGTACAGGAGCTTAATGAGCAGTTCTTC. Translating it yields CSVVQELNEQFF.

V and J are TRBV29-1 and TRBJ1-2, with TRBD1 matching over 12 bases. The germline CDR1 and CDR2 sequences are SQVTM and ANQGSEA. CDR3 size: 13 residues. Trimming removed 6 bases from V and 4 bases from J; junction bases left unmatched: 3. CDR3: CSVGDRGLYGYTF. CDR3 coding DNA: TGCAGCGTAGGGGACAGGGGGCTCTATGGCTACACCTTC.

The chain recombines TRBV2 with TRBJ2-7; TRBD1 is a possible D gene (5 bases). Trimming took off 4 bases at V and 3 bases at J, with 10 bases between the two ends. This CDR3 has 13 amino acids. Germline V gene sequence: CDR1 SNHLY, CDR2 FYNNEI. The CDR3 nucleotides read TGTGCCAGCAGTGGGGGCACTTTCTACGAGCAGTACTTC. Amino acids: CASSGGTFYEQYF. Filled out from reference TRBV2 and TRBJ2-7, the complete variable domain reads EPEVTQTPSHQVTQMGQEVILRCVPISNHLYFYWYRQILGQKVEFLVSFYNNEISEKSEIFDDQFSVERPDGSNFTLKIRSTKLEDSAMYFCASSGGTFYEQYFGPGTRLTVT.

V is TRBV20-1 and J is TRBJ1-3; TRBD1 might be the D (6 bases). In germline, CDR1 is DFQATT, CDR2 SNEGSKA (reference sequence). This CDR3 region has 15 residues. Trimming cost V 2 bases and J 2 bases, with 13 bases left between them. The CDR3 loop reads CSARPPGATGNTIYF. In DNA, the CDR3 is TGCAGTGCTAGACCTCCGGGGGCGACTGGAAACACCATATATTTT.

The chain recombines TRBV5-4 with TRBJ1-6; 9 bases line up with TRBD1. V lost 3 bases, J lost 10 bases, and 14 bases stayed unmatched. The CDR3 extends over 17 amino acids. Looked up from germline, CDR1 is SGHNT and CDR2 is YYREEE (reference sequence). The DNA for the CDR3 is TGTGCCAGCAGCTCCCGGGACAGGGCCTCCGCGGGATCACCCCTCCACTTT. This gives the protein CASSSRDRASAGSPLHF.

This clonotype occurred a few times. The gene calls are TRBV3-1 and TRBJ2-1; D uncertain. V lost 1 base and J 9 bases, leaving 10 bases between the germline ends. The CDR3 has 13 residues. Germline values: CDR1 LGHDT, CDR2 YNNKEL (reference sequence). The CDR3 DNA follows: TGTGCCAGCAGCCAAGGAAACTGGGGTGAGCAGTTCTTC. It specifies CASSQGNWGEQFF.

The rearrangement uses TRBV11-2 and TRBJ2-2; D remains ambiguous. With 10 bases removed from V and 4 bases from J, the gap between germline ends came to 13 bases. The CDR3 extends over 13 amino acids. CDR1 and CDR2 from the germline V gene are SGHAT and FQNNGV. CDR3 sequence: CATMSIRTGELFF. CDR3 DNA: TGTGCCACCATGTCGATACGCACCGGGGAGCTGTTTTTT.

This clonotype was observed a few times. The rearrangement uses TRBV5-1 and TRBJ1-5; possibly TRBD1 for D (5 bases). CDR1 SGHRS and CDR2 YFSETQ come from the germline V gene. The CDR3 consists of 16 residues. Trimming pared 1 base from V and 0 bases from J, leaving 11 bases between. The CDR3 spells CASSLFGTDSNQPQHF. The DNA for the CDR3 is TGCGCCAGCAGCTTGTTTGGGACCGATAGCAATCAGCCCCAGCATTTT.

This clonotype was seen repeatedly, ten times or more. This chain connects TRBV7-8 to TRBJ2-1, with TRBD1 matching 8 bases. The V segment lost 9 bases and the J segment 6 bases; nucleotides outside the gene matches: 13. CDR1 and CDR2 (germline): SGHVS, FQNEAQ. The CDR3 is 15 residues long. CDR3 protein: CASSYRRGLLNEQFF. The CDR3 nucleotides are TGTGCCAGTTCATACCGCAGGGGGCTGCTCAATGAGCAGTTCTTC.

This clonotype was observed at least ten times. V usage is TRBV13 and J usage is TRBJ2-1; 12 bases align to TRBD2. V was clipped by 5 bases and J by 5 bases; unmatched bases: 22. This CDR3 contains 21 residues. The germline CDR1 and CDR2 sequences are PRHDT and FYEKMQ (reference sequence). CDR3 DNA: TGTGCCAGCAGCCCGAGAACTAGCGGGGGGTACCACATAAAGGCCCACAATGAGCAGTTCTTC. Translating it yields CASSPRTSGGYHIKAHNEQFF.